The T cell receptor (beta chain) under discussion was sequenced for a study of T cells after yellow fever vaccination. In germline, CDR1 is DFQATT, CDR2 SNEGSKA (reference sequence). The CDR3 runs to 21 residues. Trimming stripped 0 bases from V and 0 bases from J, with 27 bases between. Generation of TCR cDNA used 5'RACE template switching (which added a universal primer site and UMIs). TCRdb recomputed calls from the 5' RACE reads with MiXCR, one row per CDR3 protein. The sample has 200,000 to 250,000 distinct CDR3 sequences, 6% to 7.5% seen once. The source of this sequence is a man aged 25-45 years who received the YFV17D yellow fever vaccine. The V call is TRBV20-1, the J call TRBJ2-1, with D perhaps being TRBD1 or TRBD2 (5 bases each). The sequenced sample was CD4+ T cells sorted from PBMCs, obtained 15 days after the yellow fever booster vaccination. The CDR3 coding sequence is TGCAGTGCTAGAGACCACGGGGCCCATAGAACCGGACCGAGCTCCTACAATGAGCAGTTCTTC. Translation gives CSARDHGAHRTGPSSYNEQFF.